This entry features one T cell receptor (beta chain) sequence. What it binds is not known. This sample is part of a study of cytomegalovirus exposure and HLA in healthy donors. Study overall: HLA-typed donors contributed around 82 million unique TCRs, which were held in an early data release. Study-wide results and caveats: In vitro assays verified that three CMV-associated chains recognized CMV antigens specifically. Across all donors, roughly uniform sequencing depth was an assumption of the presence/absence analyses. Cytomegalovirus status, reportedly, was diagnosed with high specificity and sensitivity by the classifier.

V shed 5 bases and J 4 bases; nucleotides not matched to a gene: 3. This CDR3 contains 13 residues. CDR1 PRHDT and CDR2 FYEKMQ come from the germline V gene (reference sequence). The PCR contained 60 Vbeta and 13 Jbeta primers. TCRdb keeps only in-frame clones here, not all; method: immunoSEQ multiplex PCR. The sample lists 150,000 or so clones, 60% to 80% seen once, with 13% in the top ten. The clonotype was recovered from a man aged 30 to 45 in good health and CMV-seropositive. This sequence joins TRBV13 and TRBJ2-5, with 8 bases fitting TRBD2. The source material was PBMCs. The chain's CDR3 is CASSRGLGETQYF. CDR3 DNA: TGTGCCAGCAGCCGGGGACTAGGAGAGACCCAGTACTTC.